This is a list of T cell receptor beta chains from one sample in a study of blood T cell repertoires in COVID-19. Using immunoSEQ multiplex PCR, the repertoire was profiled, and TCRdb retains in-frame clones only, with some absent. The sample lists some 370,000 clones; 85% to 90% were seen once. The source material was peripheral blood. These receptor sequences come from a man younger than 35 with active or convalescent COVID-19. Each CDR3 is given with its conserved first and last residue. D genes are given only for firm matches. Some rows have no size entry. The others give once, few or many, or a class for an expanded clone.

V gene,clone size,J gene,D gene,CDR3 DNA,CDR3 protein
TRBV5-1,NA,TRBJ2-3,NA,TGCGCCAGCAGCTTGGCCGGGGGAATCACAGATACGCAGTATTTT,CASSLAGGITDTQYF
TRBV29-1,NA,TRBJ2-5,NA,TGCAGCGTTGAGCGGGGCTCGGGGGAGACCCAGTACTTC,CSVERGSGETQYF
TRBV7-9,NA,TRBJ1-2,NA,TGTGCCAGCAGCTTTGCGGGACCGGCCTATGGCTACACCTTC,CASSFAGPAYGYTF
TRBV2,NA,TRBJ1-1,NA,TGTGCCAGCGCCAGGGGACGGGACACTGAAGCTTTCTTT,CASARGRDTEAFF
TRBV6-5,NA,TRBJ2-5,TRBD1,TGTGCCAGCAGTTACAGGACAGGTGGGCCTCTAGAGACCCAGTACTTC,CASSYRTGGPLETQYF
TRBV4-2,NA,TRBJ1-2,NA,TGTGCCAGCAGCCAAGACGGCCAGGGGTTTTTGTATGGCTACACCTTC,CASSQDGQGFLYGYTF
TRBV28,few,TRBJ1-2,TRBD1,TGTGCCAGCACCCTGGACAGGGGTGGCTACACCTTC,CASTLDRGGYTF
TRBV6-2/TRBV6-3,NA,TRBJ1-5,TRBD1,TGTGCCAGCAGCTCTCAGACAGGGGGCAGAGATCAGCCCCAGCATTTT,CASSSQTGGRDQPQHF
TRBV6-5,NA,TRBJ2-7,NA,TGTGCCAGCAGTTACAGTACAGGAAAGACCTACGAGCAGTACTTC,CASSYSTGKTYEQYF
TRBV19,NA,TRBJ2-2,NA,TGTGCCAGTAGTAAGGGGGAGGGGGAGAACACCGGGGAGCTGTTTTTT,CASSKGEGENTGELFF
TRBV5-1,once,TRBJ2-1,NA,TGCGCCAGCAGCCTGGGTGGGCGTGGAGAGCAGTTCTTC,CASSLGGRGEQFF
TRBV7-8,once,TRBJ1-2,NA,TGTGCCAGCAGCTTGAACTTGGACTATGGCTACACCTTC,CASSLNLDYGYTF
TRBV7-2,NA,TRBJ2-3,TRBD2,TGTGCCAGCAGCTCCCGGGGTGGGACTAGCGGGAGTGGAGATACGCAGTATTTT,CASSSRGGTSGSGDTQYF
TRBV6-5,NA,TRBJ1-4,TRBD1,TGTGCCAGCAGTTCCACAGGGGGCAGGAATGAAAAACTGTTTTTT,CASSSTGGRNEKLFF
TRBV4-2,NA,TRBJ2-7,TRBD2,TGTGCCAGCAGCCAAGAAGGGGCAGGGAGGGTCAACGAGCAGTACTTC,CASSQEGAGRVNEQYF
TRBV7-3,NA,TRBJ1-2,NA,TGTGCCAGCAGCTTTTCGTCGGGTTCCGGCGGCTACACCTTC,CASSFSSGSGGYTF
TRBV9,NA,TRBJ2-3,TRBD2,TGTGCCAGCACAAGGGGCTTGACTAGCGGGGGGGACACGCAGTATTTT,CASTRGLTSGGDTQYF
TRBV25-1,NA,TRBJ1-2,NA,TGTGCCAGCAGTGAACCAGGGGCTGGGGGCTACACCTTC,CASSEPGAGGYTF
TRBV7-8,NA,TRBJ2-3,TRBD2,TGTGCCAGCACCCCAGGGACTAGCGGGAGGGCTAAGGATACGCAGTATTTT,CASTPGTSGRAKDTQYF
TRBV5-6,NA,TRBJ1-6,NA,TGTGCCAGCAGCTTGTTTGCGGGATTATATCAGTCCCTCCACTTT,CASSLFAGLYQSLHF
TRBV30,NA,TRBJ2-7,TRBD1,TGTGCCTGGAGTGTACTGGGACAGGGGACGAGCAAGTACTTC,CAWSVLGQGTSKYF
TRBV27,NA,TRBJ2-7,TRBD2,TGTGCCAGCAGTTTCCTTAGCGGGGTCTCCTACGAGCAGTACTTC,CASSFLSGVSYEQYF
TRBV7-9,NA,TRBJ1-4,NA,TGTGCCAGCAGCTTACGATCCGGGGATGAAAAACTGTTTTTT,CASSLRSGDEKLFF
TRBV6-2/TRBV6-3,once,TRBJ1-2,TRBD1,TGTGCCAGCAGCCTAGACAGGGCCGACTATGGCTACACCTTC,CASSLDRADYGYTF
TRBV19,NA,TRBJ2-1,TRBD2,TGTGCCAGTAGTATTTCCAGGCGGGGGGGCCTCAATGAGCAGTTCTTC,CASSISRRGGLNEQFF
TRBV18,NA,TRBJ2-1,TRBD2,TGTGCCAGCTCAATGGGACTAGCGGGAGGAGGCGATGAGCAGTTCTTC,CASSMGLAGGGDEQFF
TRBV3-1/TRBV3-2,NA,TRBJ1-4,NA,TGTGCCAGCATGGGGGCAGGGGAAAAACTGTTTTTT,CASMGAGEKLFF
TRBV4-2,few,TRBJ2-7,NA,TGTGCCAGCAGCCAAGGGGCATCCTACGAGCAGTACTTC,CASSQGASYEQYF
TRBV5-4,NA,TRBJ2-2,NA,TGTGCCAGCAGCTTGGATTGGGGGGGCGCGCTGACCGGGGAGCTGTTTTTT,CASSLDWGGALTGELFF
TRBV28,NA,TRBJ2-7,NA,TGTGCCAGCAGTCCAACGGGGGTGAGGAGCTCCTACGAGCAGTACTTC,CASSPTGVRSSYEQYF
TRBV20-1,NA,TRBJ1-6,NA,TGCAGTGCTAGTTCGGGAAGCTCCTATAATTCACCCCTCCACTTT,CSASSGSSYNSPLHF
TRBV6-5,NA,TRBJ2-7,TRBD1,TGTGCCAGCAGCCCCGGACAGGACACCTCCTACGAGCAGTACTTC,CASSPGQDTSYEQYF
TRBV6-5,NA,TRBJ2-5,NA,TGTGCCAGCAGCCCGGAGGCCTACCAAGAGACCCAGTACTTC,CASSPEAYQETQYF
TRBV5-1,NA,TRBJ2-7,TRBD2,TGCGCCAGCAGCTTGGTTGGCGGGGGCTACGAGCAGTACTTC,CASSLVGGGYEQYF
TRBV19,NA,TRBJ1-2,NA,TGTGCCAGCAGTGAAATGGGGAGAATTGGCGGCTACACCTTC,CASSEMGRIGGYTF
TRBV5-1,NA,TRBJ1-1,NA,TGCGCCAGCAGCTTGGTCTTTACAGGAGTGAACACTGAAGCTTTCTTT,CASSLVFTGVNTEAFF
TRBV14,NA,TRBJ1-4,NA,TGTGCCAGCAGCCAAGCTGAGGGATACGTTTCTAATGAAAAACTGTTTTTT,CASSQAEGYVSNEKLFF
TRBV7-6,NA,TRBJ1-1,NA,TGTGCCAGCAGCCCTACAGGGTATTTGGACACTGAAGCTTTCTTT,CASSPTGYLDTEAFF
TRBV11-2,NA,TRBJ2-7,TRBD2,TGTGCCAGCAGCTCTCGGACTAGCGGGAGCCCCGAGCAGTACTTC,CASSSRTSGSPEQYF
TRBV15,once,TRBJ2-1,TRBD1,TGTGCCACCAGCAGAGGGGGACAGGGTTACAATGAGCAGTTCTTC,CATSRGGQGYNEQFF
TRBV6-2/TRBV6-3,NA,TRBJ1-2,TRBD1,TGTGCCAGCAGTTACTTCGACAGGGGAGATGGCTACACCTTC,CASSYFDRGDGYTF
TRBV7-9,NA,TRBJ1-1,NA,TGTGCCAGCAGCTTCACTAACACTGAAGCTTTCTTT,CASSFTNTEAFF
TRBV4-3,once,TRBJ2-1,NA,TGCGCCAGCAGCCAAGACGCAACCCCTCGACTACAGTTCTTC,CASSQDATPRLQFF
TRBV6-2/TRBV6-3,many,TRBJ2-7,NA,TGTGCCAGCAGTTATGACGGCAGGGGGGATGTCTACGAGCAGTACTTC,CASSYDGRGDVYEQYF
TRBV3-1/TRBV3-2,NA,TRBJ2-1,TRBD2,TGTGCCAGCAGCCAAGATACCGGACTAGCGGACCCAAGGGAGTTCTTC,CASSQDTGLADPREFF
TRBV3-1/TRBV3-2,NA,TRBJ2-5,TRBD2,TGTGCCAGCAGCCAATTAGAGCGGGGGCCAGAGACCCAGTACTTC,CASSQLERGPETQYF
TRBV11-2,NA,TRBJ2-3,NA,TGTGCCAGCAGCTTAAGCTTGTCAGACACCTTTCTTAGCACAGATACGCAGTATTTT,CASSLSLSDTFLSTDTQYF
TRBV28,NA,TRBJ1-3,NA,TGTGCCAGCAGTCCTCCGGAAACAGGGTACTTTGGAAACACCATATATTTT,CASSPPETGYFGNTIYF
TRBV2,NA,TRBJ1-2,NA,TGTGCCAGCAGTGCGGGGGGCTCTGATGGCTACACCTTC,CASSAGGSDGYTF
TRBV18,NA,TRBJ2-7,NA,TGTGCCAGCTCCCCAAAGGAGGGGTCCCACGAGCAGTACTTC,CASSPKEGSHEQYF
TRBV4-2,NA,TRBJ1-6,NA,TGTGCCAGCAGCCAAGATCCCGTAATCCAGGGTAATTCACCCCTCCACTTT,CASSQDPVIQGNSPLHF
TRBV4-1,NA,TRBJ1-2,NA,TGCGCCAGCAGCCAACATACCGGACAGAATGGCTACACCTTC,CASSQHTGQNGYTF
TRBV28,NA,TRBJ1-5,NA,TGTGCCAGCAGTCCCAGCCAGGCAGGGGGCAATCAGCCCCAGCATTTT,CASSPSQAGGNQPQHF
TRBV10-3,once,TRBJ1-5,NA,TGTGCCATCAGTGAGGAAGGGCTCAGGGATCAGCCCCAGCATTTT,CAISEEGLRDQPQHF
TRBV7-9,NA,TRBJ2-2,NA,TGTGCCAGCAGCCGCGGACAGCCGAACCCCAGTTACACCGGGGAGCTGTTTTTT,CASSRGQPNPSYTGELFF
TRBV4-3,NA,TRBJ1-1,NA,TGCGCCAGCAGCCAAGATTGGATAGCCTCGGGCACTGAAGCTTTCTTT,CASSQDWIASGTEAFF
TRBV6-2/TRBV6-3,once,TRBJ2-7,TRBD2,TGTGCCAGCAGTTACGCGAAACTAGCGGGGTTTCTTTTGGGCGAGCAGTACTTC,CASSYAKLAGFLLGEQYF
TRBV24-1,NA,TRBJ2-7,TRBD2,TGTGCCACCAGTGATCCTACTAGCGGAAACTACGAGCAGTACTTC,CATSDPTSGNYEQYF
TRBV21-1,NA,TRBJ2-3,NA,TGTGCCAGCAGCAAGAAGGTAGGACTAGCGGGTGAGGACACAGATACGCAGTATTTT,CASSKKVGLAGEDTDTQYF
TRBV19,NA,TRBJ2-2,TRBD1,TGTGCCAGTAGTAGAGGGACAGGGATTAGCTCCGGGGAGCTGTTTTTT,CASSRGTGISSGELFF